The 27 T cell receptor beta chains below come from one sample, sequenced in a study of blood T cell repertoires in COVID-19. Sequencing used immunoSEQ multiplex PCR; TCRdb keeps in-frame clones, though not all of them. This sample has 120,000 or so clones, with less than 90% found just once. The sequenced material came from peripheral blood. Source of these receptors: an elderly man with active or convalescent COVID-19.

CDR3 amino acids: CATSDSGGSQETQYF. CDR3 nucleotide sequence: TGTGCCACCAGTGATTCAGGAGGCAGTCAAGAGACCCAGTACTTC. The genes are TRBV24-1 and TRBJ2-5, with D possibly being TRBD2 (5 bases). This CDR3 is 15 amino acids long. V gave up 2 bases and J gave up 2 bases, with 11 bases separating them. Germline loops: CDR1 KGHDR, CDR2 SFDVKD.

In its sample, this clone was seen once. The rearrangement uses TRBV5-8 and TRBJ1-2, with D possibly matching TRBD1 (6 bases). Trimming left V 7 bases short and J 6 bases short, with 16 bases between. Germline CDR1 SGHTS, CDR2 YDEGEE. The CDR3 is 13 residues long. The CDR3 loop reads CASRVMGAHGYTF. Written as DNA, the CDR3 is TGTGCCAGCCGGGTAATGGGGGCGCATGGCTACACCTTC. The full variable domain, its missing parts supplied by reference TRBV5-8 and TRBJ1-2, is EAGVTQSPTHLIKTRGQQATLRCSPISGHTSVYWYQQALGLGLQFLLWYDEGEERNRGNFPPRFSGRQFPNYSSELNVNALELEDSALYLCASRVMGAHGYTFGSGTRLTVV.

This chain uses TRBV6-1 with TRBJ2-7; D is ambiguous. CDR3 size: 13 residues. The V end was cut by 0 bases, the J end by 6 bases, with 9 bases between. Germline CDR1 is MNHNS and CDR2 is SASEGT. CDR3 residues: CASSEAAHSEQYF. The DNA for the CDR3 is TGTGCCAGCAGTGAAGCGGCCCACAGCGAGCAGTACTTC.

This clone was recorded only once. The CDR3 reads CASSSGSTDTQYF. CDR3 nucleotides: TGTGCCAGCAGTAGCGGAAGCACAGATACGCAGTATTTT. This sequence joins TRBV5-6 and TRBJ2-3, with D possibly TRBD2 on 6 matching bases. CDR3 length: 13 residues. Trimming left V 5 bases short and J 0 bases short, with 7 bases between. Germline V lookup: CDR1 SGHDT, CDR2 YYEEEE.

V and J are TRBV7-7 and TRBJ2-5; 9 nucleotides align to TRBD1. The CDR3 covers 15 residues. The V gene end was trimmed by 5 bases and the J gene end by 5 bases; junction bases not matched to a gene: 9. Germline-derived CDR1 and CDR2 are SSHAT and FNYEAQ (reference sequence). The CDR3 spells CASSPGTGIRETQYF. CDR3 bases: TGTGCCAGCAGCCCCGGGACAGGGATTCGGGAGACCCAGTACTTC.

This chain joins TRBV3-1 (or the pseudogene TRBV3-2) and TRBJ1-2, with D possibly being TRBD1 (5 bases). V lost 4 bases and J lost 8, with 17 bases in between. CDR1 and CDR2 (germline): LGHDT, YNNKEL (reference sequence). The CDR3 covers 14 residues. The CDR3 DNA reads TGTGCCAGCAGCCGAGACTGGGGCAGAAACGGCTACACCTTC. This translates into CASSRDWGRNGYTF.

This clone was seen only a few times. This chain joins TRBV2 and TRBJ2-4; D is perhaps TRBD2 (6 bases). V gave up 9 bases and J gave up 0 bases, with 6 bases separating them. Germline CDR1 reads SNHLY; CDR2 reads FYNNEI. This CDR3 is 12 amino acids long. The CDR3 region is CARGLAKNIQYF. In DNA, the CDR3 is TGTGCCAGGGGACTAGCCAAAAACATTCAGTACTTC.

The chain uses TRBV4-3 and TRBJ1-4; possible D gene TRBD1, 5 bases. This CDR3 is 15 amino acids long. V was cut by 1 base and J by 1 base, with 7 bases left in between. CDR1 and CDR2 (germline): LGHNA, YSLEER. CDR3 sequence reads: CASSQGGGTNEKLFF. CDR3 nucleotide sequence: TGCGCCAGCAGCCAAGGGGGGGGAACTAATGAAAAACTGTTTTTT.

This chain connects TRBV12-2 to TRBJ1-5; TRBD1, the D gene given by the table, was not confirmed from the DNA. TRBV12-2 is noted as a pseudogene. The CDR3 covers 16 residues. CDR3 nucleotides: TGTGCAAGTCGCTTAGCGGAGGAACAGGGGAATCAGCCCCAGCATTTT. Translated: CASRLAEEQGNQPQHF.

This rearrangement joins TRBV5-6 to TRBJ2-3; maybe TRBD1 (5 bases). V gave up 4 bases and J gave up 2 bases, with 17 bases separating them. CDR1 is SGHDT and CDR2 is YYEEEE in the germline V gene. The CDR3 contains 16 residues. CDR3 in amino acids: CASSNPTESITDTQYF. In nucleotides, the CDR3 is TGTGCCAGCAGCAACCCGACAGAATCAATCACAGATACGCAGTATTTT.

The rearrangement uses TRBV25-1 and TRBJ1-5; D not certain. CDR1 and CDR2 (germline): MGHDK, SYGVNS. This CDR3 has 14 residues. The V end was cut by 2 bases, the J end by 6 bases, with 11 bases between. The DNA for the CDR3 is TGTGCCAGCAGTGAAGCGGGTACGATTCAGCCCCAGCATTTT. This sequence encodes CASSEAGTIQPQHF. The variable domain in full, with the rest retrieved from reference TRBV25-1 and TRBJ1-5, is EADIYQTPRYLVIGTGKKITLECSQTMGHDKMYWYQQDPGMELHLIHYSYGVNSTEKGDLSSESTVSRIRTEHFPLTLESARPSHTSQYLCASSEAGTIQPQHFGDGTRLSIL.

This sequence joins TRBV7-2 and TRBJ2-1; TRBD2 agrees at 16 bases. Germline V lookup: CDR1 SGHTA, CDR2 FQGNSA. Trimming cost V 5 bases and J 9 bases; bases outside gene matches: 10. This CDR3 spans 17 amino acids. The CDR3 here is CASSPLGLAGGRGEQFF. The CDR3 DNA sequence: TGTGCCAGCAGCCCACTGGGACTAGCGGGAGGGCGGGGTGAGCAGTTCTTC.

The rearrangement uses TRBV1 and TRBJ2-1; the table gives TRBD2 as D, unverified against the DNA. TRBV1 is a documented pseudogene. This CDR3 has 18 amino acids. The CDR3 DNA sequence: TGCACCAGCCCGGGAGCGAGGAGCCGACGGCGCTCCTACAATGAGCAGTTCTTC. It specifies CTSPGARSRRRSYNEQFF.

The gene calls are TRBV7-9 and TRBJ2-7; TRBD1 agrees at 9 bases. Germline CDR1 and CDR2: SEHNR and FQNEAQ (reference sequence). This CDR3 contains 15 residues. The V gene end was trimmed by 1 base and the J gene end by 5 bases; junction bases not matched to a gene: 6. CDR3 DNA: TGTGCCAGCAGCTTAGGGGGACAGGGCGTCCACGAGCAGTACTTC. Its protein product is CASSLGGQGVHEQYF.

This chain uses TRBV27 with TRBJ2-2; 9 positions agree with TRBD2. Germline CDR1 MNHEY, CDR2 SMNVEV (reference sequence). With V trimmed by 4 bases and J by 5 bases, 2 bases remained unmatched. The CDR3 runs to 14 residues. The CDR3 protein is CASSSLAGTGELFF. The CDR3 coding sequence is TGTGCCAGCAGTTCTCTAGCGGGGACCGGGGAGCTGTTTTTT.

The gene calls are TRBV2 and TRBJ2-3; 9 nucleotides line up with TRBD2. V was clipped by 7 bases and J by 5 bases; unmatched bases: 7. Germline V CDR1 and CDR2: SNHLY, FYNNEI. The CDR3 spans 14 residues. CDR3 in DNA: TGTGCCAGCAACAGGCGGGGGGGGAAAGATACGCAGTATTTT. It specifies CASNRRGGKDTQYF. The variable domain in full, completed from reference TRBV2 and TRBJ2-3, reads EPEVTQTPSHQVTQMGQEVILRCVPISNHLYFYWYRQILGQKVEFLVSFYNNEISEKSEIFDDQFSVERPDGSNFTLKIRSTKLEDSAMYFCASNRRGGKDTQYFGPGTRLTVL.

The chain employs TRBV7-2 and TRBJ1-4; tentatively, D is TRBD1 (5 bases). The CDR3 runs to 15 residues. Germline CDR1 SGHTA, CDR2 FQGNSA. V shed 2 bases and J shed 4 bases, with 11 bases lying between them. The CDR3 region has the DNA TGTGCCAGCAGCTTATTAGGGGTAGATAATGAAAAACTGTTTTTT. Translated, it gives CASSLLGVDNEKLFF.

CDR3 coding DNA: TGTGCCAGCAGTTACGGGCAGGGGACATTAGGGCCCCAGCATTTT. It codes for CASSYGQGTLGPQHF. The J gene is TRBJ1-5, the V gene TRBV6-2 or TRBV6-3; TRBD1 might be the D (6 bases). The CDR3 runs 15 residues. Trimming pared 2 bases from V and 9 bases from J, leaving 17 bases between. The germline CDR1 and CDR2 sequences are MNHEY and SVGEGT.

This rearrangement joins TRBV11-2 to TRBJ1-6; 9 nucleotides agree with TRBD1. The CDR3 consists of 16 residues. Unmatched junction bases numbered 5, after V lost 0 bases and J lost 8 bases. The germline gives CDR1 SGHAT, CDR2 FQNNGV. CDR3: CASSLERTGDHSPLHF. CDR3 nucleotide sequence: TGTGCCAGCAGCTTAGAGAGGACAGGGGATCATTCACCCCTCCACTTT. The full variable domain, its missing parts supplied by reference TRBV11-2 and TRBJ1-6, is EAGVAQSPRYKIIEKRQSVAFWCNPISGHATLYWYQQILGQGPKLLIQFQNNGVVDDSQLPKDRFSAERLKGVDSTLKIQPAKLEDSAVYLCASSLERTGDHSPLHFGNGTRLTVT.

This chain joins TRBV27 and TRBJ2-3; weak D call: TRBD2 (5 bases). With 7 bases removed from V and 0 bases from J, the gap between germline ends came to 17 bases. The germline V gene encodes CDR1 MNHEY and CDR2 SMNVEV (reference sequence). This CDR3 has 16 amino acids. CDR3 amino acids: CASTPGPGSSTDTQYF. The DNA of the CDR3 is TGTGCCAGCACCCCTGGGCCGGGGTCGAGCACAGATACGCAGTATTTT.

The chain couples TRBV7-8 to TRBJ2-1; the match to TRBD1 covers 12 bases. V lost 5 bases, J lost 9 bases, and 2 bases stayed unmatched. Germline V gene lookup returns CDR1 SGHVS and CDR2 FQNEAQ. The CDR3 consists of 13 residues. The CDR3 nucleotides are TGTGCCAGCAGCGTGGGACAGGGGGCTGAGCAGTTCTTC. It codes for CASSVGQGAEQFF.

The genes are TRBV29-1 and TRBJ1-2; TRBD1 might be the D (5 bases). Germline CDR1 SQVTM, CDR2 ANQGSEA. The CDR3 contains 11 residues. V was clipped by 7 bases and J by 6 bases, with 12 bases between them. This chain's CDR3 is CSGQGSDGYTF. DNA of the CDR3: TGCAGCGGCCAGGGTAGTGATGGCTACACCTTC.

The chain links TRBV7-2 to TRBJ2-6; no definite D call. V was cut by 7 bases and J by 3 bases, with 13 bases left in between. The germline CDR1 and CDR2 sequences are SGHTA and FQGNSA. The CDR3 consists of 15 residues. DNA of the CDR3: TGTGCCAGCACCTCTCCTCCCTTTGGGGCCAACGTCCTGACTTTC. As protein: CASTSPPFGANVLTF.

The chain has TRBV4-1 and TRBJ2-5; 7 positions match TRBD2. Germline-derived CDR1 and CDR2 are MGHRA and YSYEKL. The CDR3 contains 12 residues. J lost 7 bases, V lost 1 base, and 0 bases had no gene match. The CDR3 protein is CASSQGGGTQYF. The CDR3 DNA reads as TGCGCCAGCAGCCAAGGGGGGGGGACCCAGTACTTC.

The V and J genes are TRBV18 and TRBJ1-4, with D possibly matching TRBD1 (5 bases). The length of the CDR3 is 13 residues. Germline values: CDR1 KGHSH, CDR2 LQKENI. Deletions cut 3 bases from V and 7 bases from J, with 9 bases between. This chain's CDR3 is CASSPRDAEKLFF. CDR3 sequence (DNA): TGTGCCAGCTCACCGCGGGACGCTGAAAAACTGTTTTTT.

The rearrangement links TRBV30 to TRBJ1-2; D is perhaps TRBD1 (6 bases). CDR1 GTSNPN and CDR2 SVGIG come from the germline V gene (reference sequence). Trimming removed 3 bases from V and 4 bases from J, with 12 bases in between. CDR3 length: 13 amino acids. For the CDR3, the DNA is TGTGCCTGGAGGCTACAGGGTCCCTATGGCTACACCTTC. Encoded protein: CAWRLQGPYGYTF. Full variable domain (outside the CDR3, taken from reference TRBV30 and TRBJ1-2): SQTIHQWPATLVQPVGSPLSLECTVEGTSNPNLYWYRQAAGRGLQLLFYSVGIGQISSEVPQNLSASRPQDRQFILSSKKLLLSDSGFYLCAWRLQGPYGYTFGSGTRLTVV.

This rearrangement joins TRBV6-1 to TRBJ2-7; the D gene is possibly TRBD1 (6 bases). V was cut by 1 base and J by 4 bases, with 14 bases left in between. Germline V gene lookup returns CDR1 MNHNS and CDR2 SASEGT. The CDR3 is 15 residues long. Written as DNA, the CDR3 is TGTGCCAGCAGTGAAGTTTGGGGGCTTCTATACGAGCAGTACTTC. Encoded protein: CASSEVWGLLYEQYF.